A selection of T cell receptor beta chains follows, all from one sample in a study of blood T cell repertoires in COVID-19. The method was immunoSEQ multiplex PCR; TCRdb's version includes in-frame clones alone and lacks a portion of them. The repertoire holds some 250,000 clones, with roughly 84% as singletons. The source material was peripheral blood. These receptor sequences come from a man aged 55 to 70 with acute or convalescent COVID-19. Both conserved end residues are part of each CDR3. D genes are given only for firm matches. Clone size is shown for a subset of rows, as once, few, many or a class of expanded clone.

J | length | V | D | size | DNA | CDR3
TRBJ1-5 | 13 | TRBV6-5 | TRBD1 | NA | TGTGCCAGCAGTAAAACAGGGGAGCAGCCCCAGCATTTT | CASSKTGEQPQHF
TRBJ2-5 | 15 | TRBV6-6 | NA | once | TGTGCCAGCATCGCGGACAGCCCCCTCCAAGAGACCCAGTACTTC | CASIADSPLQETQYF
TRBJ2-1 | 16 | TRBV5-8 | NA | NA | TGTGCCAGCAGCTTCGCATTCCGGGGGGCACACAATGAGCAGTTCTTC | CASSFAFRGAHNEQFF
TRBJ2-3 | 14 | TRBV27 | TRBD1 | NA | TGTGCCAGCAGAAGGGACAGGGGTCTTTATACGCAGTATTTT | CASRRDRGLYTQYF
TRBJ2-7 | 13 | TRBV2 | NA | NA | TGTGCCACCCAGAGGGACAACTCCTACGAGCAGTACTTC | CATQRDNSYEQYF
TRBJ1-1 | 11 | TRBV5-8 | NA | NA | TGTGCCAGTAGAGGGAGACTTGAAGCTTTCTTT | CASRGRLEAFF
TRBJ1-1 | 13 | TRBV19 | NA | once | TGTGCCAGTAGTATTCGGGGAGACACTGAAGCTTTCTTT | CASSIRGDTEAFF
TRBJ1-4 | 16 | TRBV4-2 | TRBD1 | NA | TGTGCCAGCAGCCAAGGGGGGACAGGGGATAATGAAAAACTGTTTTTT | CASSQGGTGDNEKLFF
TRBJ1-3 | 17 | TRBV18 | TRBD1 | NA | TGTGCCAGCTCACCATACACCGGGACAGCCTCTGGAAACACCATATATTTT | CASSPYTGTASGNTIYF
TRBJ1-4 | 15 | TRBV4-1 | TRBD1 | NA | TGCGCCAGCAGCCAAGACGGGACAGGGAACGAAAAACTGTTTTTT | CASSQDGTGNEKLFF
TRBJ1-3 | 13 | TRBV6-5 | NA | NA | TGTGCCAGCAGTCGGTCCTCTGGAAACACCATATATTTT | CASSRSSGNTIYF
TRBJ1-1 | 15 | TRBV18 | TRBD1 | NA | TGTGCCAGCTCACTTCAGGGACAGGGCTACGCTGAAGCTTTCTTT | CASSLQGQGYAEAFF
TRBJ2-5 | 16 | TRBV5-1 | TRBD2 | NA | TGCGCCAGCAGCTTGACTAGCGGGGGAATTGGCAAGACCCAGTACTTC | CASSLTSGGIGKTQYF
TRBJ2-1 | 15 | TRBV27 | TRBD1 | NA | TGTGCCAGCAGTTTATCCGGGACAGCGTACAATGAGCAGTTCTTC | CASSLSGTAYNEQFF
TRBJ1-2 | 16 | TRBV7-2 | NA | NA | TGTGCCAGCAGCTTGGGGGGGTCGGGTAATTGGTATGGCTACACCTTC | CASSLGGSGNWYGYTF
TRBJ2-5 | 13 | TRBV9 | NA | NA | TGTGCCAGCAGCGTAGGTCAGCAAGAGACCCAGTACTTC | CASSVGQQETQYF
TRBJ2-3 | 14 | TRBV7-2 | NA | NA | TGTGCCAGCAGCCCTGAACGTTGGGGAGGTACGCAGTATTTT | CASSPERWGGTQYF
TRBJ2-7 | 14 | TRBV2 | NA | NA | TGTGCCAGCAGGACGGGACCGGGAGCCTACGAGCAGTACTTC | CASRTGPGAYEQYF
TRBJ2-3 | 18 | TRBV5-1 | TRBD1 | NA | TGCGCCAGCAGCCCCGGGACAGGGGGTGTGGGGAGCACAGATACGCAGTATTTT | CASSPGTGGVGSTDTQYF
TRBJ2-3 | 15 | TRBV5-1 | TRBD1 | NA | TGCGCCAGCAGCAGTGGGACAGGGGGAGGGGTTACGCAGTATTTT | CASSSGTGGGVTQYF
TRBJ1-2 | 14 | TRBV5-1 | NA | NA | TGCGCCAGCAGCTTAATAACAGCAAACTATGGCTACACCTTC | CASSLITANYGYTF
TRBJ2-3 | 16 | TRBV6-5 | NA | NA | TGTGCCAGCAGTTACTCGAATCGGGGGGCTTTAGATACGCAGTATTTT | CASSYSNRGALDTQYF
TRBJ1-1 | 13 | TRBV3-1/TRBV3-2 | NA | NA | TGTGCCAGCAGCCAAGCTCGGAACACTGAAGCTTTCTTT | CASSQARNTEAFF
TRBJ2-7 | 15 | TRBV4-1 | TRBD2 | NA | TGCGCCAGCAGCCAACCGGGACTAGGACGACGGGAGCAGTACTTC | CASSQPGLGRREQYF
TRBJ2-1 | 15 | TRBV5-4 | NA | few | TGTGCCAGCAGCTTAAGAGGGAGTCCCTACAATGAGCAGTTCTTC | CASSLRGSPYNEQFF
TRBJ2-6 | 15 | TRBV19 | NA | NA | TGTGCCAGTATGAAGGGGCGTGGTGGGGCCAACGTCCTGACTTTC | CASMKGRGGANVLTF
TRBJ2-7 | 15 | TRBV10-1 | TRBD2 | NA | TGCGCCAGCAGTGAAAGCGGGGCGGGCTCTAGCGAGCAGTACTTC | CASSESGAGSSEQYF
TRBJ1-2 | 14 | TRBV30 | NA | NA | TGTGCCTGTCACCAAGAGGACAGACCAGATGGCTACACCTTC | CACHQEDRPDGYTF
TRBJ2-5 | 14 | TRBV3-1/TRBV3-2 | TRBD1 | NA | TGTGCCAGCAGCATATGGACAGGCCAAGAGACCCAGTACTTC | CASSIWTGQETQYF
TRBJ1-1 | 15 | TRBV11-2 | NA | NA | TGTGCCAGCAGCCAATCTACAGGGCGGAACACTGAAGCTTTCTTT | CASSQSTGRNTEAFF
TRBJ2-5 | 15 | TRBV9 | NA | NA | TGTGCCAGCAGCGTAGCTTCCGGGTTCCAAGAGACCCAGTACTTC | CASSVASGFQETQYF
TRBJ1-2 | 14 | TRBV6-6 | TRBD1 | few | TGTGCCAGCAGTTCCGGACAGGGGGATGGTGGCTACACCTTC | CASSSGQGDGGYTF
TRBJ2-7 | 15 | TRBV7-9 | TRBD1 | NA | TGTGCCAGCAGCTCCCGGACAGGGGGGGGTTACGAGCAGTACTTC | CASSSRTGGGYEQYF
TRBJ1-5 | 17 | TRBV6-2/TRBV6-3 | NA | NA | TGTGCCAGCAGTTACGCAGGGGCCCCGAGCCTTTATCAGCCCCAGCATTTT | CASSYAGAPSLYQPQHF
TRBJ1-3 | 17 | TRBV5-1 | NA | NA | TGCGCCAGCACCTGGGGGGGGCGGCAGAGCTCTGGAAACACCATATATTTT | CASTWGGRQSSGNTIYF
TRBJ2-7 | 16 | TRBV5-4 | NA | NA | TGTGCCAGCAGTGCGGACAGAATAGTCGCGTCCTACGAGCAGTACTTC | CASSADRIVASYEQYF
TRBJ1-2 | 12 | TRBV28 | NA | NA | TGTGCCAGCAGTCCCAGGGTCTATGGCTACACCTTC | CASSPRVYGYTF
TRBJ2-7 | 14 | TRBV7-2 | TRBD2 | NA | TGTGCCAGCAGCTTAGGGGTGGCTAGCGGCGAGCAGTACTTC | CASSLGVASGEQYF
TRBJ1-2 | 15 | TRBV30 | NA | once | TGTGCCTGGAGCCCGTCTCACGGGGGGTACTATGGCTACACCTTC | CAWSPSHGGYYGYTF
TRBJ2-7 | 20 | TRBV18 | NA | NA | TGTGCCAGCTCACCACCGGATTACGCCAACAGGGTAAGAGACTCCTACGAGCAGTACTTC | CASSPPDYANRVRDSYEQYF
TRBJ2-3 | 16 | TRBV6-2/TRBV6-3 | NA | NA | TGTGCCAGCAGTTACATCGGTGCTAGCGGCACAGATACGCAGTATTTT | CASSYIGASGTDTQYF
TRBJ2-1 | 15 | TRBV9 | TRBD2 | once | TGTGCCAGCAGCGCGTCCGGGACTATGCTTAATGAGCAGTTCTTC | CASSASGTMLNEQFF
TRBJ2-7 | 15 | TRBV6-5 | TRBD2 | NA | TGTGCCAGCAGCGGACTAGCTGGGAGCTCCTACGAGCAGTACTTC | CASSGLAGSSYEQYF
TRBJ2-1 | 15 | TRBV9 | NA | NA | TGTGCCAGCAGCTCACGGGAGTGGCCCTACAATGAGCAGTTCTTC | CASSSREWPYNEQFF
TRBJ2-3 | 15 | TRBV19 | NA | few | TGTGCCAGTAGTACAACAGGATCCCTGGGAGATACGCAGTATTTT | CASSTTGSLGDTQYF
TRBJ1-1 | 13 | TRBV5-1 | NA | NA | TGCGCCAGCAGCTTGGCCGGGGACACTGAAGCTTTCTTT | CASSLAGDTEAFF
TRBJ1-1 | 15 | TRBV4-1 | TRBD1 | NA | TGCGCCAGCAGCCAAGATGGACAGGGGTTCACTGAAGCTTTCTTT | CASSQDGQGFTEAFF
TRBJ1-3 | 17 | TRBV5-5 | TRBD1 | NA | TGTGCCAGCAGCTTGGGACAGGGGATACTCTCTGGAAACACCATATATTTT | CASSLGQGILSGNTIYF
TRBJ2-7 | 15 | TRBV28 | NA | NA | TGTGCCAGCAGTTTTTCCTGGCCAAACTCCTACGAGCAGTACTTC | CASSFSWPNSYEQYF
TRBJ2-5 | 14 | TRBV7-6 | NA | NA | TGTGCCAGCAGCCGACAATCAGGTAGAGAGACCCAGTACTTC | CASSRQSGRETQYF
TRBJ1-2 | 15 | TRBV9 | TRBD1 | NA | TGTGCCAGCAGCGAGGGACAGGGACCTATCTATGGCTACACCTTC | CASSEGQGPIYGYTF
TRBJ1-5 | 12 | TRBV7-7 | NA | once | TGTGCTTTTGGGGGGAGCAATCAGCCCCAGCATTTT | CAFGGSNQPQHF
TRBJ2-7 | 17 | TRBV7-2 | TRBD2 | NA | TGTGCCAGCAGCCCCGGCCTTAGTGGGAGGGCTGGAAGAGAGCAGTACTTC | CASSPGLSGRAGREQYF